Reported below is one T cell receptor beta chain. Its specificity is unknown. The CDR3 is 15 amino acids. CDR1 is SGHRS, CDR2 YFSETQ, per germline. The data were obtained in a study of T cells expressing NK-cell markers. Study context: Sorted CD3+CD56+NKG2C+, CD3+CD56+NKG2C- and CD3+CD56-NKG2C+ T-cell subsets were beta-chain profiled. General observations from the study: Of the CD8+ T cells in more than five donors, roughly 1.0-7.0% belonged to dominant NKG2C+ clonotypes. HCMV specificity of expanded NKG2C+ T cell clones remained unclear.

5'RACE template switching built TCR beta cDNA with unique molecular identifiers. TCRdb re-called the 5' RACE reads and shows each CDR3 protein once, DNA omitted. This sample's clone table lists 300,000 to 450,000 distinct CDR3 sequences. Sequenced sample: blood T cells: a sorted CD56 or NKG2C T cell subset, CD4+ or CD8+ T cells, or bulk PBMC T cells (not recorded which). The V gene is TRBV5-1, the J gene TRBJ1-4. The sequence derives from a man aged 18 to 69 in good health. The CDR3 spells CASSTGRAGEEKLFF.